This entry lists 7 T cell receptor beta chains sequenced from one sample in a study of blood T cell repertoires in COVID-19. TCRdb's table, derived via immunoSEQ multiplex PCR, lists solely in-frame clones and lacks some. Of about 94,000 clones in the sample, more than 65% were seen once. The sample consisted of peripheral blood. The receptors here all came from a man aged 65 to 85 with COVID-19, enrolled during active disease.

This chain connects TRBV18 to TRBJ1-1; D is uncertain. The CDR3 is 13 residues long. Trimming removed 5 bases at V and 3 bases at J, with 10 bases between. CDR1 is KGHSH and CDR2 is LQKENI in the germline V gene. The CDR3 spells CASSWEGYTEAFF. CDR3 coding DNA: TGTGCCAGCTCATGGGAGGGTTACACTGAAGCTTTCTTT.

The chain links TRBV19 to TRBJ2-7; D remains ambiguous. The CDR3 consists of 14 residues. V dropped 4 bases and J dropped 0 bases, with 10 bases sitting between them. The germline CDR1 and CDR2 sequences are LNHDA and SQIVND (reference sequence). As DNA, the CDR3 is TGTGCCAGTAGTAAGGCTTGGAGCTCCTACGAGCAGTACTTC. This sequence encodes CASSKAWSSYEQYF.

In this sample, this clone turned up once. This CDR3 is CASSQDGHPDRTGELFF. The DNA of the CDR3 is TGTGCCAGCAGCCAAGATGGTCACCCCGACAGAACCGGGGAGCTGTTTTTT. The J gene is TRBJ2-2, the V gene TRBV3-1 (or the pseudogene TRBV3-2); weak D call: TRBD1 (5 bases). The CDR3 contains 17 residues. CDR1 and CDR2 from the germline V gene are LGHDT and YNNKEL (reference sequence). V was trimmed by 0 bases and J by 5 bases, leaving 16 bases between them.

The V call is TRBV10-2, the J call TRBJ1-5; TRBD1 might be the D (5 bases). CDR3 length: 13 amino acids. Trimming cost V 8 bases and J 3 bases, with 11 bases left between them. Germline V lookup: CDR1 WSHSY, CDR2 SAAADI. The CDR3 bases are TGCGCCAGCGTCAGACAGTACAATCAGCCCCAGCATTTT. Residues: CASVRQYNQPQHF.

CDR3 residues: CASSLTGVDGYTF. DNA for the CDR3: TGTGCCAGCAGTCTTACAGGCGTGGATGGCTACACCTTC. J is TRBJ1-2 and V is TRBV6-5, with D tentatively TRBD1 (5 bases). V was pared by 5 bases and J by 6 bases, with 13 bases between. CDR3 size: 13 residues. From germline, CDR1 is MNHEY and CDR2 SVGAGI.

A few counts support this clone. J is TRBJ1-5 and V is TRBV6-2 or TRBV6-3, with D unclear. The CDR3 has 14 amino acids. CDR1 is MNHEY and CDR2 is SVGEGT in the germline V gene. V was clipped by 6 bases and J by 0 bases, with 9 bases between them. The CDR3 sequence is CASSLLNSNQPQHF. CDR3 nucleotides: TGTGCCAGCAGCCTACTGAATAGCAATCAGCCCCAGCATTTT.

The rearrangement joins TRBV27 to TRBJ2-3, with D uncertain. The germline V gene encodes CDR1 MNHEY and CDR2 SMNVEV (reference sequence). This CDR3 contains 13 residues. Deletions cut 4 bases from V and 4 bases from J, with 9 bases between. In DNA, the CDR3 is TGTGCCAGCAGTTACCGGCTAGCAGATACGCAGTATTTT. Protein: CASSYRLADTQYF.